This TCR beta chain appears in the sequencing data of a study of PD-1 blockade in classical Hodgkin lymphoma. Notes on this clone: As yet, its antigen is unknown.

Relapse was seen in all patients after autologous stem cell transplantation, and brentuximab vedotin exposure was variable. Each best response was a complete response, a partial response or progressive disease. Generated by immunoSEQ multiplex PCR, the TCRdb table keeps only in-frame clones and is missing some. Seen here are approximately 13,000 clones, over 80% observed once, and the top ten hold around a quarter. General study findings and limits: TCR diversity rose significantly by C4D1 in CD4+ but not CD8+ cells. Whoever responded completely had baseline diversity much like that seen in newly diagnosed patients.

The CDR3 spans 15 residues. V was cut by 3 bases and J by 2 bases, with 11 bases left in between. Looked up from germline, CDR1 is MGHRA and CDR2 is YSYEKL. The chain couples TRBV4-1 to TRBJ1-5, with D perhaps TRBD1 (6 bases). Source: peripheral blood mononuclear cells (PBMCs), taken at baseline. The receptor was isolated from a human donor with classical Hodgkin lymphoma. The CDR3 coding sequence is TGCGCCAGCAGCCAGGTCGGACAGCGCAATCAGCCCCAGCATTTT. Its translation is CASSQVGQRNQPQHF.